A single sample gave rise to the 32 T cell receptor beta chains below, sequenced in a study of cytomegalovirus exposure and HLA in healthy donors. The PCR had 60 Vbeta and 13 Jbeta primers. Sequenced by immunoSEQ multiplex PCR; TCRdb stores in-frame clones only, minus some. The table has around 100,000 clones, around 60% seen once. Material for sequencing was PBMCs. The receptors come from a human donor in good health.

This clone came up a few times. The rearrangement uses TRBV2 and TRBJ2-5, with a tentative D call TRBD2 (6 bases). V shed 6 bases and J shed 7 bases, with 12 bases lying between them. The CDR3 has 12 residues. Germline CDR1 is SNHLY and CDR2 is FYNNEI. The CDR3 sequence: CASSTRRGTQYF. The CDR3 region has the DNA TGTGCCAGCAGCACCAGGAGGGGGACCCAGTACTTC.

The rearrangement uses TRBV28 and TRBJ2-7; the D is unclear. This CDR3 spans 15 amino acids. Trimming removed 3 bases at V and 0 bases at J, with 12 bases between. Germline-derived CDR1 and CDR2 are MDHEN and SYDVKM. Here the CDR3 DNA reads TGTGCCAGCAGTTTCTTTTCAGTTCCCTCCTACGAGCAGTACTTC. Translation gives CASSFFSVPSYEQYF. Full variable domain (remainder filled in from reference TRBV28 and TRBJ2-7): DVKVTQSSRYLVKRTGEKVFLECVQDMDHENMFWYRQDPGLGLRLIYFSYDVKMKEKGDIPEGYSVSREKKERFSLILESASTNQTSMYLCASSFFSVPSYEQYFGPGTRLTVT.

About this clone itself: The same CDR3 can be traced to other DNA sequences in this sample. The rearrangement uses TRBV25-1 and TRBJ2-7, with D perhaps matching TRBD2 (6 bases). The CDR3 consists of 16 residues. Looked up from germline, CDR1 is MGHDK and CDR2 is SYGVNS. V was shortened by 3 bases and J by 5 bases, with 20 bases between the two germline ends. CDR3 DNA sequence: TGTGCCAGCAGTGAGCGTGGTGGCGGGATTTTGAACGAGCAGTACTTC. Its translation: CASSERGGGILNEQYF.

This clone showed up just a few times. The chain joins TRBV12-5 to TRBJ1-3; 11 bases map to TRBD1. Looked up from germline, CDR1 is LGHNT and CDR2 is FRNRAP. V gave up 2 bases and J gave up 2 bases; unmatched junction bases: 8. CDR3 length equals 18 residues. CDR3 nucleotide sequence: TGTGCTAGTGGTTTGATCCCCGGGACAGGGGGTACTGGAAACACCATATATTTT. Encoded protein: CASGLIPGTGGTGNTIYF.

Only a few counts were recorded for this clone. The chain has TRBV5-7 and TRBJ1-5; D may be TRBD1 (6 bases). TRBV5-7 is annotated as an ORF whose role is uncertain. This CDR3 contains 16 residues. V was clipped by 4 bases and J by 3 bases, with 17 bases between them. The CDR3 here is CASSPIQDRINQPQHF. DNA for the CDR3: TGTGCCAGCAGCCCTATCCAAGACAGGATCAATCAGCCCCAGCATTTT.

The chain carries TRBV19 and TRBJ2-5, with TRBD1 identical over 11 bases. V shed 3 bases, J shed 7 bases, and the junction held 4 bases outside the gene matches. The CDR3 contains 14 residues. Per germline, CDR1 LNHDA and CDR2 SQIVND (reference sequence). CDR3 protein: CASSMDRGRGTQYF. The DNA for the CDR3 is TGTGCCAGTAGTATGGACAGGGGGCGGGGGACCCAGTACTTC.

A note on this clone: The same CDR3 also results from other DNA sequences found in this sample. CDR3 loop: CASSLLAGSYEQYF. CDR3 coding DNA: TGTGCCAGCAGTTTACTAGCGGGATCCTACGAGCAGTACTTC. The J gene is TRBJ2-7, the V gene TRBV28; 9 bases fit TRBD2. The germline CDR1 and CDR2 sequences are MDHEN and SYDVKM. The CDR3 is made up of 14 amino acids. With 2 bases clipped from V and 1 base from J, the junction kept 0 bases outside the gene matches.

V is TRBV2 and J is TRBJ2-2; 13 positions match TRBD2. The V and J ends lost 10 bases and 5 bases, in that order; junction bases with no gene match: 4. Per the germline V gene, CDR1 is SNHLY and CDR2 is FYNNEI. This CDR3 has 14 residues. Here the CDR3 reads CANGLAGVTGELFF. The CDR3 DNA reads TGTGCCAACGGACTAGCGGGAGTTACCGGGGAGCTGTTTTTT.

The chain recombines TRBV6-1 with TRBJ1-6; D possibly corresponds to TRBD1 (6 bases). Germline V CDR1 and CDR2: MNHNS, SASEGT. This CDR3 comprises 14 residues. Trimming left V 2 bases short and J 9 bases short, with 11 bases between. CDR3 DNA sequence: TGTGCCAGCAGTGAAAGGGGGAGCGGTTCACCCCTCCACTTT. Its protein product is CASSERGSGSPLHF.

V gene TRBV30 combines with J gene TRBJ2-5, with a tentative D call TRBD1 (6 bases). The J call may be incorrect, as the DNA end agrees better with TRBJ2-7. Germline V CDR1 and CDR2: GTSNPN, SVGIG (reference sequence). The CDR3 is made up of 14 amino acids. CDR3 in DNA: TGTGCCTGGTCACATAAACAGGGCTCCTACGAGCAGTACTTC. Its protein product is CAWSHKQGSYEQYF.

CDR3: CASSLLWGAGYEQYF. The CDR3 DNA reads TGTGCCAGCAGCTTGCTTTGGGGCGCCGGATACGAGCAGTACTTC. This chain links TRBV11-2 with TRBJ2-7; D might be TRBD1 (5 bases). Germline V gene sequence: CDR1 SGHAT, CDR2 FQNNGV. V gave up 3 bases and J gave up 4 bases, with 16 bases separating them. The CDR3 spans 15 residues.

Notes on this clone: Compared with germline, one end of the junction differs, possibly owing to a read error. Written as DNA, the CDR3 is TGTGCCAGCAGAGAAGGAAGGGAGCTCGAGCAGTACTTC. Translating gives CASREGRELEQYF. The rearrangement links TRBV2 to TRBJ2-7; the D gene is possibly TRBD2 (5 bases). Germline V lookup: CDR1 SNHLY, CDR2 FYNNEI. The CDR3 contains 13 residues.

The chain combines TRBV14 with TRBJ2-2; 8 bases line up with TRBD2. This CDR3 region has 18 residues. The germline V gene encodes CDR1 SGHDN and CDR2 FVKESK. V was pared by 0 bases and J by 6 bases, with 12 bases of the junction left unmatched. The CDR3 is CASSQEGTRREVAGELFF. DNA of the CDR3: TGTGCCAGCAGCCAAGAGGGGACTAGGCGGGAGGTTGCCGGGGAGCTGTTTTTT.

This clone was detected once. The V and J genes are TRBV2 and TRBJ1-1; possible D gene TRBD1, 5 bases. The CDR3 covers 12 residues. V was cut by 11 bases and J by 4 bases, with 14 bases left in between. Per germline, CDR1 SNHLY and CDR2 FYNNEI. This chain's CDR3 is CAGKTGGTEAFF. The CDR3 DNA reads TGTGCCGGCAAAACGGGGGGCACTGAAGCTTTCTTT.

This chain uses TRBV9 with TRBJ2-5; 10 bases line up with TRBD2. This CDR3 spans 17 amino acids. J lost 3 bases, V lost 0 bases, and 8 bases had no gene match. Germline V gives CDR1 SGDLS, CDR2 YYNGEE. CDR3 region: CASSVASGRGYEETQYF. For the CDR3, the DNA is TGTGCCAGCAGCGTAGCTAGCGGGAGAGGTTACGAAGAGACCCAGTACTTC.

The rearrangement joins TRBV5-1 to TRBJ1-2, with a possible D match to TRBD1 (5 bases). The CDR3 length is 15 residues. CDR1 is SGHRS and CDR2 is YFSETQ in the germline V gene. Trimming pared 0 bases from V and 4 bases from J, leaving 13 bases between. CDR3: CASSLDPDRPYGYTF. CDR3 coding DNA: TGCGCCAGCAGCTTGGACCCCGACAGACCCTATGGCTACACCTTC.

The chain couples TRBV2 to TRBJ1-1; D ambiguous. Between the trimmed V and J ends, which lost 4 bases and 0 bases, there was a span of 6 bases. Germline V gene lookup returns CDR1 SNHLY and CDR2 FYNNEI. CDR3 length: 13 residues. Written as DNA, the CDR3 is TGTGCCAGCAGTGTACGGGTGAACACTGAAGCTTTCTTT. It translates to CASSVRVNTEAFF.

The chain couples TRBV6-5 to TRBJ2-1, with TRBD2 matching over 7 bases. The V gene's germline CDR1 is MNHEY and CDR2 SVGAGI. With V trimmed by 2 bases and J by 9 bases, 4 bases remained unmatched. The CDR3 covers 13 residues. Here the CDR3 reads CASSYGRAGEQFF. The DNA of the CDR3 is TGTGCCAGCAGTTACGGGAGGGCCGGTGAGCAGTTCTTC.

This clone was recorded a few times. The rearrangement uses TRBV10-3 and TRBJ2-2; 8 nucleotides match TRBD2. Germline-derived CDR1 and CDR2 are ENHRY and SYGVKD. The CDR3 runs 17 residues. J was trimmed by 0 bases and V by 2 bases; bases with no gene match: 5. The CDR3 region is CAISEAIAGPNTGELFF. CDR3 sequence (DNA): TGTGCCATCAGTGAGGCAATAGCGGGACCGAACACCGGGGAGCTGTTTTTT.

The chain uses TRBV11-3 and TRBJ2-2; no definite D call. The length of the CDR3 is 13 residues. The germline V and J ends were trimmed by 5 bases and 5 bases, with 9 bases remaining between them. The germline CDR1 and CDR2 sequences are SGHNT and YENEEA. The CDR3 spells CASSMQATGELFF. The CDR3 DNA reads TGTGCCAGCAGCATGCAGGCAACCGGGGAGCTGTTTTTT.

The CDR3 is CASRAGRARYGYTF. CDR3 coding DNA: TGTGCCAGCAGGGCCGGGAGGGCTCGCTATGGCTACACCTTC. The chain recombines TRBV2 with TRBJ1-2; D gene uncertain. The CDR3 contains 14 residues. V shed 6 bases and J shed 4 bases, with 15 bases lying between them. The germline gives CDR1 SNHLY, CDR2 FYNNEI.

The genes are TRBV5-4 and TRBJ2-2; tentative D call: TRBD1 (6 bases). Germline V CDR1 and CDR2: SGHNT, YYREEE (reference sequence). The CDR3 extends over 16 amino acids. Trimming left V 5 bases short and J 0 bases short, with 14 bases between. The CDR3 DNA reads as TGTGCCAGCAGTTTAACAGGGAACTCGAACACCGGGGAGCTGTTTTTT. Amino acids: CASSLTGNSNTGELFF.

The chain combines TRBV30 with TRBJ2-7; perhaps TRBD2 as D (5 bases). The CDR3 is 13 residues long. The ends were cut back, 0 bases at V and 4 bases at J, with 10 bases in the middle. The germline gives CDR1 GTSNPN, CDR2 SVGIG (reference sequence). The CDR3 DNA follows: TGTGCCTGGAGTGTGCTAGCCTCTTACGAGCAGTACTTC. Its protein product is CAWSVLASYEQYF.

This clone was recorded a few times. The V gene is TRBV4-1, the J gene TRBJ2-7; 7 bases align to TRBD2. The CDR3 is 15 residues long. From germline, CDR1 is MGHRA and CDR2 YSYEKL. The V gene end was trimmed by 2 bases and the J gene end by 0 bases; junction bases not matched to a gene: 4. The CDR3 DNA sequence: TGCGCCAGCAGCCAAACCCCGGGGGGCTCCTACGAGCAGTACTTC. Its protein product is CASSQTPGGSYEQYF.

V gene TRBV27 combines with J gene TRBJ1-1; D gene unclear. There are 13 residues in the CDR3. The V gene's germline CDR1 is MNHEY and CDR2 SMNVEV (reference sequence). V lost 4 bases and J 0 bases, leaving 6 bases between the germline ends. CDR3 sequence reads: CASSYGMNTEAFF. CDR3 DNA sequence: TGTGCCAGCAGTTACGGTATGAACACTGAAGCTTTCTTT.

V is TRBV9 and J is TRBJ2-3; D perhaps matches TRBD2 (5 bases). The CDR3 extends over 15 amino acids. Trimming took off 0 bases at V and 4 bases at J, with 12 bases between the two ends. The germline gives CDR1 SGDLS, CDR2 YYNGEE. The CDR3 is CASSVEVGVPDTQYF. The CDR3 DNA is TGTGCCAGCAGCGTAGAGGTGGGAGTCCCAGATACGCAGTATTTT.

V is TRBV4-1 and J is TRBJ2-7; D gene uncertain. Deletions cut 4 bases from V and 5 bases from J, with 12 bases between. The germline V gene has CDR1 MGHRA and CDR2 YSYEKL. This CDR3 contains 13 residues. DNA for the CDR3: TGCGCCAGCAGCCTTACCGGGTTCAACGAGCAGTACTTC. It yields the protein CASSLTGFNEQYF.

V is TRBV19 and J is TRBJ2-1; 16 nucleotides line up with TRBD2. This CDR3 contains 17 residues. Trimming at V came to 3 bases and at J to 1 base, leaving 0 bases not matched to a gene. Germline loops: CDR1 LNHDA, CDR2 SQIVND (reference sequence). CDR3: CASSMGLAGGSYNEQFF. CDR3 nucleotide sequence: TGTGCCAGTAGTATGGGACTAGCGGGAGGGTCCTACAATGAGCAGTTCTTC.

The chain joins TRBV9 to TRBJ1-5, with TRBD1 identical over 7 bases. V lost 3 bases to trimming and J lost 11 bases; unmatched junction nucleotides: 11. In germline, CDR1 is SGDLS, CDR2 YYNGEE. The CDR3 covers 14 residues. As DNA, the CDR3 is TGTGCCAGCAGCGGAGGAGAGTCGACAGGGACCCAGCATTTT. This gives the protein CASSGGESTGTQHF.

This chain connects TRBV19 to TRBJ1-2; unclear D gene. The germline V gene encodes CDR1 LNHDA and CDR2 SQIVND (reference sequence). Trimming took off 7 bases at V and 5 bases at J, with 26 bases between the two ends. The CDR3 length is 17 residues. The CDR3 spells CASTPPVLSHLRYGYTF. Here the CDR3 DNA reads TGTGCCAGTACGCCCCCGGTGCTATCTCACCTGAGATATGGCTACACCTTC. Full variable domain (rest looked up from reference TRBV19 and TRBJ1-2): DGGITQSPKYLFRKEGQNVTLSCEQNLNHDAMYWYRQDPGQGLRLIYYSQIVNDFQKGDIAEGYSVSREKKESFPLTVTSAQKNPTAFYLCASTPPVLSHLRYGYTFGSGTRLTVV.

The chain has TRBV10-2 and TRBJ2-7; perhaps TRBD2 as D (5 bases). The germline V gene has CDR1 WSHSY and CDR2 SAAADI. The CDR3 is 16 amino acids. V lost 2 bases and J 6 bases, leaving 20 bases between the germline ends. As DNA, the CDR3 is TGCGCCAGCAGTGAGACGAGGGCGATGCGGGTCTCCGAGCAGTACTTC. As protein: CASSETRAMRVSEQYF.

This rearrangement joins TRBV5-1 to TRBJ1-1, with unresolved D. The CDR3 has 15 residues. The germline gives CDR1 SGHRS, CDR2 YFSETQ. The V end was cut by 1 base, the J end by 4 bases, with 14 bases between. This chain's CDR3 is CASSLSQTRGTEAFF. CDR3 nucleotide sequence: TGCGCCAGCAGCTTGTCCCAGACGCGGGGCACTGAAGCTTTCTTT.